The 10 T cell receptor beta chains in this list originate from one sample, sequenced in a study of OX40 agonist ivuxolimab in advanced cancers. The method was immunoSEQ multiplex PCR; TCRdb's version includes in-frame clones alone and lacks a portion of them. Of approximately 58,000 clones detected, roughly 84% appear once; the ten largest clones hold under 6%. The source material was CD4+ or CD8+ T cells sorted from blood, sampled in a trial of the OX40 agonist ivuxolimab. The receptor set was obtained from an adult with an advanced solid tumor such as melanoma, head and neck, liver or kidney cancer.

This clone was detected only a few times. The J gene is TRBJ1-5, the V gene TRBV12-5; 12 nucleotides agree with TRBD1. V lost 7 bases, J lost 3 bases, and 7 bases stayed unmatched. The CDR3 is made up of 16 amino acids. Germline V gives CDR1 LGHNT, CDR2 FRNRAP. CDR3 nucleotides: TGTGCTAGTGCCAAAGGGGACAGGGGGCTCAATCAGCCCCAGCATTTT. It encodes CASAKGDRGLNQPQHF.

V gene TRBV6-1 combines with J gene TRBJ1-1; TRBD1 matches 7 bases. Germline CDR1 reads MNHNS; CDR2 reads SASEGT. The CDR3 is made up of 14 amino acids. The ends lost 6 bases at V and 3 bases at J; junction bases unmatched: 7. CDR3 DNA: TGTGCCAGCAGGGAGACAGGGCGGGACACTGAAGCTTTCTTT. Its protein product is CASRETGRDTEAFF.

In this sample, this clone turned up once. The chain combines TRBV9 with TRBJ1-5; 10 bases match TRBD1. The V and J ends lost 6 bases and 7 bases, in that order; junction bases with no gene match: 10. This CDR3 comprises 15 residues. Germline-derived CDR1 and CDR2 are SGDLS and YYNGEE. CDR3 DNA sequence: TGTGCCAGCACAAAGGATGGACAGGGGGACCAGCCCCAGCATTTT. Translating gives CASTKDGQGDQPQHF.

This clone is medium-sized (0.01 to 0.1%) within its sample. DNA of the CDR3: TGTGCCAGCAGTTTAGGGGGAGCTAATGAAAAACTGTTTTTT. It yields the protein CASSLGGANEKLFF. The J gene is TRBJ1-4, the V gene TRBV27, with D possibly matching TRBD1 (5 bases). V lost 2 bases, J lost 3 bases, and 7 bases lay in between. The germline V gene encodes CDR1 MNHEY and CDR2 SMNVEV (reference sequence). The CDR3 is made up of 14 amino acids.

The chain combines TRBV7-8 with TRBJ2-7, with D perhaps TRBD1 (5 bases). Germline V gene sequence: CDR1 SGHVS, CDR2 FQNEAQ. The CDR3 has 18 residues. Trimming took 1 base from V and 3 from J, leaving 22 bases between them. The CDR3 is CASSLGGINPKRNYEQYF. The DNA of the CDR3 is TGTGCCAGCAGCTTAGGGGGCATTAACCCCAAACGGAACTACGAGCAGTACTTC.

The gene calls are TRBV27 and TRBJ2-1; tentative D call: TRBD1 (5 bases). Germline V CDR1 and CDR2: MNHEY, SMNVEV (reference sequence). The CDR3 is 11 amino acids. Trimming took 7 bases from V and 8 from J, leaving 9 bases between them. CDR3 protein: CASNRGHEQFF. For the CDR3, the DNA is TGTGCCAGCAATAGGGGCCATGAGCAGTTCTTC.

This rearrangement joins TRBV2 to TRBJ2-1, with a weak D call TRBD1 (5 bases). Germline V gene lookup returns CDR1 SNHLY and CDR2 FYNNEI. The CDR3 runs 12 residues. V lost 3 bases to trimming and J lost 10 bases, with 10 bases between them. The CDR3 region is CASSEGQGEQFF. The CDR3, as DNA: TGTGCCAGCAGTGAGGGTCAGGGCGAGCAGTTCTTC.

This clone occurred a few times. The genes are TRBV7-2 and TRBJ2-7, with unresolved D. The CDR3 contains 14 residues. Per germline, CDR1 SGHTA and CDR2 FQGNSA. V lost 5 bases, J lost 0 bases, and 11 bases lay in between. In DNA, the CDR3 is TGTGCCAGCAGCAGAACCTACGGCTCCTACGAGCAGTACTTC. It translates to CASSRTYGSYEQYF.

The V call is TRBV6-5, the J call TRBJ2-3; 7 bases align to TRBD2. Germline loops: CDR1 MNHEY, CDR2 SVGAGI. This CDR3 comprises 16 residues. V gave up 4 bases and J gave up 5 bases; unmatched junction bases: 12. The CDR3 here is CASSFTLGLGVDTQYF. Here the CDR3 DNA reads TGTGCCAGCAGTTTTACACTCGGACTAGGAGTAGATACGCAGTATTTT.

The chain couples TRBV4-1 to TRBJ2-7; TRBD2 matches at 11 bases. The J segment lost 2 bases and the V segment lost 3 bases, leaving 12 bases of the junction unmatched. This CDR3 region has 18 residues. CDR1 MGHRA and CDR2 YSYEKL come from the germline V gene. DNA of the CDR3: TGCGCCAGCAGCCAGAGCCTAGCGGGGGGACCAGCAACCTACGAGCAGTACTTC. Encoded protein: CASSQSLAGGPATYEQYF.